A selection of T cell receptor beta chains follows, all from one sample in a study of PD-L1 blockade in urothelial cancer. Method: immunoSEQ multiplex PCR; TCRdb's copy keeps in-frame clones and lacks some. The repertoire consists of 25,000 to 35,000 clones, with around 80% occurring once and the leading ten covering about 3.7%. Specimen: PBMCs, collected around atezolizumab (anti-PD-L1) treatment. The origin of the receptors is a man between 65 and 85 years old with urothelial cancer. Both conserved end residues are part of each CDR3. The D gene is left open where the match is weak. The size entry is marked missing in some rows and otherwise reads once, few, many or a size class.

d_call	j_call	v_call	clone_size	cdr3_nt	cdr3_aa
TRBD1	TRBJ2-7	TRBV2	few	TGTGCCAGCACGGGGAACGAGGGGGCGTACGAGCAGTACTTC	CASTGNEGAYEQYF
TRBD1	TRBJ1-1	TRBV5-1	few	TGCGCCAGCTACGGACAGGGGCGGATGAACACTGAAGCTTTCTTT	CASYGQGRMNTEAFF
TRBD1	TRBJ2-7	TRBV7-9	few	TGTGCCAGCAGCTTAGAGGGACAGGGGGACAACGAGCAGTACTTC	CASSLEGQGDNEQYF
TRBD1	TRBJ2-6	TRBV14	NA	TGTGCCAGCAGCCCGCGTACTACCGGGACAGGGTGGAGTGGGGCCAACGTCCTGACTTTC	CASSPRTTGTGWSGANVLTF
NA	TRBJ2-4	TRBV28	NA	TGTGCCAGCAGCGGGGACTTAACCCTAGCCAAAAACATTCAGTACTTC	CASSGDLTLAKNIQYF
TRBD2	TRBJ2-7	TRBV6-6	few	TGTGCCAGCCGGGCGGGGGAGTACGAGCAGTACTTC	CASRAGEYEQYF
TRBD1	TRBJ2-1	TRBV10-3	NA	TGTGCCATCAGGGCCGACAGGGTAGACGGGAATGAGCAGTTCTTC	CAIRADRVDGNEQFF
NA	TRBJ2-3	TRBV9	NA	TGTGCCAGCAGCCCCCAGGATGGGGCTTCTAGCACAGATACGCAGTATTTT	CASSPQDGASSTDTQYF
TRBD2	TRBJ2-7	TRBV11-2	NA	TGTGCCAGCAGCTTAGTCGGCGGGGGTGACGAGCAGTACTTC	CASSLVGGGDEQYF
TRBD2	TRBJ2-3	TRBV4-1	NA	TGCGCCAGCAGCCACCGTAGGACTAGCGGGGGGCCGGATACGCAGTATTTT	CASSHRRTSGGPDTQYF
NA	TRBJ2-6	TRBV7-6	NA	TGTGCCAGCAGCTCAGACAAATCTGGGGCCAACGTCCTGACTTTC	CASSSDKSGANVLTF
TRBD1	TRBJ1-5	TRBV12-5	NA	TGTGCTAGTGGTTTCACCAGGGGGGTGAGCAATCAGCCCCAGCATTTT	CASGFTRGVSNQPQHF
NA	TRBJ2-7	TRBV12-2	NA	TGTGCAAGTCGCTTCGGCTCGGACAGCCTCTCCTACGAGCAGTACTTC	CASRFGSDSLSYEQYF
TRBD1	TRBJ2-2	TRBV4-3	NA	TGCGCCAACAGCCACTCCGGGACAGGGGGTACCGGGGAGCTGTTTTTT	CANSHSGTGGTGELFF
NA	TRBJ2-2	TRBV5-4	few	TGTGCCAGCAGCTTGGGCGGGGTCACAACCGGGGAGCTGTTTTTT	CASSLGGVTTGELFF
NA	TRBJ2-5	TRBV6-5	NA	TGTGCCAGCAGTTCGACAGGATTGGGGAAGACCCAGTACTTC	CASSSTGLGKTQYF
NA	TRBJ1-3	TRBV28	NA	TGTGCCAGCAGTCACGGGACTACTGGAAACACCATATATTTT	CASSHGTTGNTIYF
NA	TRBJ1-3	TRBV18	NA	TGTGCCAGCTCACCACCGGGGAGCCTAACTGGAAACACCATATATTTT	CASSPPGSLTGNTIYF
TRBD1	TRBJ1-2	TRBV7-9	few	TGTGCCAGCAGCTTAACAGGGGACCTCTCTGGCTACACCTTC	CASSLTGDLSGYTF
TRBD1	TRBJ1-1	TRBV14	NA	TGTGCCAGCAGCTCCTTGAGGGACAGGGGAAGGAACACTGAAGCTTTCTTT	CASSSLRDRGRNTEAFF
TRBD1	TRBJ2-3	TRBV5-1	NA	TGCGCCAGCGCCGAGCAGGGGGCAGGCACAGATACGCAGTATTTT	CASAEQGAGTDTQYF
TRBD1	TRBJ2-7	TRBV19	NA	TGTGCCAGTAGTATGAAGTGGGACAGGGGGCGCTACGAGCAGTACTTC	CASSMKWDRGRYEQYF
TRBD2	TRBJ2-1	TRBV7-2	NA	TGTGCCAGCAGCCCCCAGCGGGGGGCCCTCTATGAGCAGTTCTTC	CASSPQRGALYEQFF
TRBD2	TRBJ2-7	TRBV5-1	NA	TGCGCCAGCAGCTTAAGTAGCGGGCCCTACGAGCAGTACTTC	CASSLSSGPYEQYF
TRBD1	TRBJ2-1	TRBV5-6	NA	TGTGCCAGCAGCTTGGAAGGCTCAGGGGGCTTGCACAATGAGCAGTTCTTC	CASSLEGSGGLHNEQFF
TRBD1	TRBJ2-7	TRBV9	NA	TGTGCCAGCAGCGTTTTTGGGGACAGGGCCCACGAGCAGTACTTC	CASSVFGDRAHEQYF
TRBD2	TRBJ2-7	TRBV5-6	NA	TGTGCCAGCAGCTTGGGTGGGAGGGTGACCTACGAGCAGTACTTC	CASSLGGRVTYEQYF
NA	TRBJ2-1	TRBV7-6	few	TGTGCCAGCAGCCCGGGTAGCTCCTACAATGAGCAGTTCTTC	CASSPGSSYNEQFF
TRBD2	TRBJ2-3	TRBV5-1	NA	TGCGCCAGCAGCTTCGGGCTAGCGGTAATTACTAGCACAGATACGCAGTATTTT	CASSFGLAVITSTDTQYF
TRBD1	TRBJ1-5	TRBV19	NA	TGTGCCAGTAGTCCGGGACAGCACAATCAGCCCCAGCATTTT	CASSPGQHNQPQHF
NA	TRBJ2-5	TRBV5-5	once	TGTGCCAGCAGCTTAAGGGGAGAGACCCAGTACTTC	CASSLRGETQYF
TRBD1	TRBJ2-5	TRBV7-9	few	TGTGCCAGCAGCATCCAAGGGACAGCAGAAGAGACCCAGTACTTC	CASSIQGTAEETQYF
NA	TRBJ2-2	TRBV7-9	NA	TGTGCCAGCAGCCTAAATACAGGGATAAGCACCGGGGAGCTGTTTTTT	CASSLNTGISTGELFF
TRBD1	TRBJ1-1	TRBV5-1	NA	TGCGCCAGCAGCCCACAGGGGGCTTGGGGCACTGAAGCTTTCTTT	CASSPQGAWGTEAFF
NA	TRBJ2-5	TRBV6-1	NA	TGTGCCAGCACCAGAATGGGGGGAGAGACCCAGTACTTC	CASTRMGGETQYF
TRBD1	TRBJ2-1	TRBV7-2	NA	TGTGCCAGCAGCCAAGACAGGGGAGAGTACAATGAGCAGTTCTTC	CASSQDRGEYNEQFF
TRBD1	TRBJ1-1	TRBV4-3	once	TGCGCCAGCAGCCAAGATGGGGACAGGCCGAACACTGAAGCTTTCTTT	CASSQDGDRPNTEAFF
NA	TRBJ2-7	TRBV7-3	NA	TGTGCCAGCAGCTTAGGCGCAGCGTCAGGGGCCGACGAGCAGTACTTC	CASSLGAASGADEQYF
TRBD1	TRBJ2-7	TRBV11-2	NA	TGTGCCAGCAGCGCCGACAGGGGGGGAGTCGAGCAGTACTTC	CASSADRGGVEQYF
TRBD1	TRBJ2-7	TRBV7-2	NA	TGTGCCAGCAGCCCCCGACAGGGTAGCGCCTACGAGCAGTACTTC	CASSPRQGSAYEQYF
TRBD1	TRBJ2-1	TRBV11-2	NA	TGTGCCAGCAGCTTGGCGGTCGGGGACAGGGTCTATGAGCAGTTCTTC	CASSLAVGDRVYEQFF
TRBD2	TRBJ2-1	TRBV5-1	once	TGCGCCAGCAGCTTGGTGCGGGGGAGCCCAGGAAATGAGCAGTTCTTC	CASSLVRGSPGNEQFF
TRBD1	TRBJ2-3	TRBV27	NA	TGTGCCAGCAGTTTACAGGGGGCCACAGATACGCAGTATTTT	CASSLQGATDTQYF
TRBD1	TRBJ1-5	TRBV2	few	TGTGCCAGCAGTGGGGACAGGGGCAATCAGCCCCAGCATTTT	CASSGDRGNQPQHF
NA	TRBJ1-1	TRBV4-3	NA	TGCGCCAGCAGCCGTGGGTGGGGAGGGCAAAACACTGAAGCTTTCTTT	CASSRGWGGQNTEAFF
NA	TRBJ1-2	TRBV2	once	TGTGCCAGCAAATCAGACAGGTGGAACTATGGCTACACCTTC	CASKSDRWNYGYTF
TRBD1	TRBJ1-1	TRBV4-1	NA	TGCGCCAGCAGCCACTCCTTACAGGGGAGGTACACTGAAGCTTTCTTT	CASSHSLQGRYTEAFF
NA	TRBJ2-7	TRBV5-5	NA	TGTGCCAGCAGCGGCAGGGCCTACGAGCAGTACTTC	CASSGRAYEQYF